This entry describes one TCR beta chain. Per the authors' pipeline: How many nucleated cells were present was estimated from reference gene primer amplification. Sequenced by immunoSEQ multiplex PCR; TCRdb stores in-frame clones only, minus some. The V and J calls and clone size come from that table; D and trimming were worked out from the DNA. The table records under 350,000 clones, just over 85% of them present only once. Germline loops: CDR1 SGHDT, CDR2 YYEEEE. CDR3 length: 14 residues. Trimming took 4 bases from V and 15 from J, leaving 23 bases between them. This entry is derived from a study of blood T cell repertoires in COVID-19. On the study more broadly: T cells, B-cell-depleted T cells, or PBMCs provided the cDNA or gDNA that served as material.

The sample consisted of PBMCs or T cells enriched from blood (not recorded which). The chain couples TRBV5-6 to TRBJ2-1; possible D gene TRBD2, 7 bases. This clonotype was sampled from a woman between 40 and 55 years old with acute COVID-19. DNA of the CDR3: TGTGCCAGCAGCCGCGGGACTACAGGGTTTTCGGGGTTCTTC. Translating gives CASSRGTTGFSGFF.